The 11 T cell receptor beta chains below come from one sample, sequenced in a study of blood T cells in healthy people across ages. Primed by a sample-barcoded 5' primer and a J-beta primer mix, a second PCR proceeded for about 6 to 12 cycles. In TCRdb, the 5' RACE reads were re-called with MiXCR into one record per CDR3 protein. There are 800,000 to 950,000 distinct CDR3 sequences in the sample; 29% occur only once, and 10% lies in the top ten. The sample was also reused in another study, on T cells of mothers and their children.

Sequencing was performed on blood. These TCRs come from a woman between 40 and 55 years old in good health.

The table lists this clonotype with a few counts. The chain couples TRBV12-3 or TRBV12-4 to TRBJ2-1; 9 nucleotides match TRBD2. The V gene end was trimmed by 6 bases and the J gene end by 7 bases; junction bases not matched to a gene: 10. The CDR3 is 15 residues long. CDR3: CASRSLAGGQNEQFF. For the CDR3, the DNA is TGTGCCAGCAGGTCTTTGGCGGGGGGGCAGAATGAGCAGTTCTTC.

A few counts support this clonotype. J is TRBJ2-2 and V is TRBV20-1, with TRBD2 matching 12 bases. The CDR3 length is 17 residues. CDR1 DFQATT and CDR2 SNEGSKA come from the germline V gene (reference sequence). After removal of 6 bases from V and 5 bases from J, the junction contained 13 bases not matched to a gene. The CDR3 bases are TGCAGTGCCCGTCCGACTAGCGGGGGCTTCAGGACCGGGGAGCTGTTTTTT. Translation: CSARPTSGGFRTGELFF.

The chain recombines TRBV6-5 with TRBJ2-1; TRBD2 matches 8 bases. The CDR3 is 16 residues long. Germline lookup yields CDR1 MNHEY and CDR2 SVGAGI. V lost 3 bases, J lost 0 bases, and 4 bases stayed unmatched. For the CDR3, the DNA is TGTGCCAGCAGTTATTGGAGCGGGAGCTCCTACAATGAGCAGTTCTTC. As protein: CASSYWSGSSYNEQFF.

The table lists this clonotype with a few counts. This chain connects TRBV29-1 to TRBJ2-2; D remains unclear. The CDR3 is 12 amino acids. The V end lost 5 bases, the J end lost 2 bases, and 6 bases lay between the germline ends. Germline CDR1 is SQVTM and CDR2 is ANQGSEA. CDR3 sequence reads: CSVLGNTGELFF. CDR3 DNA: TGCAGCGTTTTAGGTAACACCGGGGAGCTGTTTTTT.

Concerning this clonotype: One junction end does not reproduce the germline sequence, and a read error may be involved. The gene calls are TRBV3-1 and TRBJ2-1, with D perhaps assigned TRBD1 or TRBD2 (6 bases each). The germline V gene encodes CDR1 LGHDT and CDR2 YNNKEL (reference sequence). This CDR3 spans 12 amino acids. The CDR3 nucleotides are TGTGCCAGCGGCCAAGATCGGGGGCGCGGGTTCTTC. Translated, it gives CASGQDRGRGFF.

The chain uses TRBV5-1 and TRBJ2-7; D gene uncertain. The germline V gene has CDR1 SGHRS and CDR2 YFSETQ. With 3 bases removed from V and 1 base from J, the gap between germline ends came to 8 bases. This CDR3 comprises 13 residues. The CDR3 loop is CASSSGWSYEQYF. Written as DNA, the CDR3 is TGCGCCAGCAGCTCCGGTTGGTCCTACGAGCAGTACTTC.

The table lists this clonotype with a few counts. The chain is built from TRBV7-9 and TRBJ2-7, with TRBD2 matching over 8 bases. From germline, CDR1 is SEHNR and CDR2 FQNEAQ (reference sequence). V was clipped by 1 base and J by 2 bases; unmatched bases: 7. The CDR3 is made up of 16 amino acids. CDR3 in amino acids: CASSLVSGGGTYEQYF. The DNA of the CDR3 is TGTGCCAGCAGCTTAGTGAGCGGGGGCGGTACCTACGAGCAGTACTTC. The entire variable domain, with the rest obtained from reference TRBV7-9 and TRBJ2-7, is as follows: DTGVSQNPRHKITKRGQNVTFRCDPISEHNRLYWYRQTLGQGPEFLTYFQNEAQLEKSRLLSDRFSAERPKGSFSTLEIQRTEQGDSAMYLCASSLVSGGGTYEQYFGPGTRLTVT.

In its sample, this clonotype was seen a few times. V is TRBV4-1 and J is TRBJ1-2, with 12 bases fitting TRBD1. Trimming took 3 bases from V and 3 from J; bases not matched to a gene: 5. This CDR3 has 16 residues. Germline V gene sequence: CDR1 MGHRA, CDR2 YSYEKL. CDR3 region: CASSQRDRGLYYGYTF. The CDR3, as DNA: TGCGCCAGCAGCCAGCGGGACAGGGGGCTTTACTATGGCTACACCTTC.

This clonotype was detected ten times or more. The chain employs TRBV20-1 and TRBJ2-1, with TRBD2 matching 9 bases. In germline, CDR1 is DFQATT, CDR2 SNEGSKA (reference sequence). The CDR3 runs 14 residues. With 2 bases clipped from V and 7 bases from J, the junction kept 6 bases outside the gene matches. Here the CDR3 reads CSARQRGAWNEQFF. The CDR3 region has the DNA TGCAGTGCTAGACAGCGGGGGGCCTGGAATGAGCAGTTCTTC.

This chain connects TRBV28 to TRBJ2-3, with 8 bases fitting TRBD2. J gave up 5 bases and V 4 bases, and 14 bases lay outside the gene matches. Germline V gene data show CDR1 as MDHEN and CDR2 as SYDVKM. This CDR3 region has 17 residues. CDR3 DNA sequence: TGTGCCAGCAGTTCGATGGTCGGGGGGGGCCTTGTAGATACGCAGTATTTT. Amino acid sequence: CASSSMVGGGLVDTQYF.

CDR3 sequence (DNA): TGTGCCAGCAGTTTTGGGACGGGACTAGCGGGGGGGAGTAATGAGCAGTTCTTC. Translation: CASSFGTGLAGGSNEQFF. The rearrangement joins TRBV28 to TRBJ2-1; 16 nucleotides align to TRBD2. J gave up 7 bases and V 3 bases, and 9 bases lay outside the gene matches. Germline CDR1 and CDR2: MDHEN and SYDVKM. The CDR3 extends over 18 amino acids.